This is a list of T cell receptor beta chains from one sample in a study of T-cell memory formation after mild COVID-19. TCRdb redid the calling of the 5' RACE reads with MiXCR, one entry per CDR3 protein. The sample yields about 16,000 distinct CDR3 sequences, approximately 20% seen once. The sample taken for sequencing was PBMCs or a T cell subset sorted from them (not recorded which). Every receptor here comes from a man aged 18 to 35 who had mild COVID-19 (a few samples of this study predate the infection). Cell type and time point are not known. The conserved cysteine and the conserved F or W are not part of the CDR3 here.

ASTVGSYNEQF	TRBV7-9	TRBJ2-1
SARKSDRGYNEQF	TRBV20-1	TRBJ2-1
ATSTGDRGHEQY	TRBV27	TRBJ2-7
ASRPDRHRLDLGTEAF	TRBV28	TRBJ1-1
ASSLRLSYEQY	TRBV4-1	TRBJ2-7
ASSWYRGPSPGDRTDTQY	TRBV5-1	TRBJ2-3
ASSQFYGFNTEAF	TRBV14	TRBJ1-1
ASSASPGLPSYNEQF	TRBV7-2	TRBJ2-1
ASSFGPERF	TRBV6-2/TRBV6-3	TRBJ1-1
ASGFQETQY	TRBV12-5	TRBJ2-5
ASSQWREGTEAF	TRBV4-1	TRBJ1-1